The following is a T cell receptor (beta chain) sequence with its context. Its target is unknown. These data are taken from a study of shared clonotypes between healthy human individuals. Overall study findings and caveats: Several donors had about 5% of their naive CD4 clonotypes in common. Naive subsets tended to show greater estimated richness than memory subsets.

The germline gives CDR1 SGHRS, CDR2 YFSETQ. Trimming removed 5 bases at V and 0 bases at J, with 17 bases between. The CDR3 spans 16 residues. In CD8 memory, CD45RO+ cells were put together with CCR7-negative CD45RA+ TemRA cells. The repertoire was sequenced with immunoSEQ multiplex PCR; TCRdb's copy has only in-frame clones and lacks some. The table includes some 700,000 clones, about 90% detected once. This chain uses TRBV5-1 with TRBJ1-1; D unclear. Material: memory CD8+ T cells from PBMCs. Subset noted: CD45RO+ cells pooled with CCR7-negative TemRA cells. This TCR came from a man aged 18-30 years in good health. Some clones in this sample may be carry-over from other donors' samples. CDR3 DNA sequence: TGCGCCAGCAGTTATATGGCCGGCAGCATGAACACTGAAGCTTTCTTT. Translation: CASSYMAGSMNTEAFF.